Following are 27 T cell receptor beta chains from one sample sequenced in a study of graft-versus-host responses after intestinal transplantation. The method was immunoSEQ multiplex PCR; TCRdb's version includes in-frame clones alone and lacks a portion of them. The repertoire has 4,500 or so clones, 27% of them found once; the top ten carry around 25%. Each mixed lymphocyte reaction held 200,000 CFSE-labeled responders and 200,000 irradiated violet-dye-labeled stimulators. The source was alloreactive CD8+ T cells from a mixed lymphocyte reaction culture, collected before transplantation. The subset denotes: CFSE-low proliferating T cells sorted from roughly 6-day pre-transplant mixed lymphocyte reaction (GvH or HvG direction). Every receptor here comes from a human patient who was an organ donor for intestinal transplantation.

By share, this clone ranks as medium-sized. V usage is TRBV10-3 and J usage is TRBJ1-6; possibly TRBD1 for D (5 bases). The CDR3 is 17 amino acids. V gave up 10 bases and J gave up 0 bases, with 19 bases separating them. Germline V lookup: CDR1 ENHRY, CDR2 SYGVKD. CDR3 bases: TGTGCCAGCGCGGGGCCCCCCGAGAGCTCCTATAATTCACCCCTCCACTTT. This encodes CASAGPPESSYNSPLHF.

This clone occurred a few times. V usage is TRBV5-4 and J usage is TRBJ2-5; 7 bases match TRBD1. Germline CDR1 is SGHNT and CDR2 is YYREEE (reference sequence). With 4 bases clipped from V and 1 base from J, the junction kept 4 bases outside the gene matches. The length of the CDR3 is 14 residues. The CDR3: CASSETGLQETQYF. CDR3 bases: TGTGCCAGCAGCGAGACAGGGCTCCAAGAGACCCAGTACTTC.

The rearrangement joins TRBV9 to TRBJ2-5, with a possible D match to TRBD2 (6 bases). The CDR3 contains 15 residues. Between the trimmed V and J ends, which lost 4 bases and 2 bases, there was a span of 15 bases. Germline V gene data show CDR1 as SGDLS and CDR2 as YYNGEE. The CDR3 DNA reads as TGTGCCAGCAGCTCCTATGGGGGGATACAAGAGACCCAGTACTTC. Its translation is CASSSYGGIQETQYF.

The chain is built from TRBV4-3 and TRBJ1-2, with a weak D call TRBD1 (6 bases). V lost 1 base and J lost 3, with 15 bases in between. This CDR3 comprises 16 residues. The germline V gene encodes CDR1 LGHNA and CDR2 YSLEER. The CDR3 coding sequence is TGCGCCAGCAGCCAAGTAGTTTGGGCAGGGGACTATGGCTACACCTTC. Encoded protein: CASSQVVWAGDYGYTF.

V is TRBV7-9 and J is TRBJ1-6; D remains ambiguous. V was cut by 4 bases and J by 5 bases, with 12 bases left in between. The CDR3 runs to 15 residues. Per the germline V gene, CDR1 is SEHNR and CDR2 is FQNEAQ (reference sequence). CDR3 region: CASSSVMTNNSPLHF. In nucleotides, the CDR3 is TGTGCCAGCAGCTCTGTAATGACTAATAATTCACCCCTCCACTTT.

This clone ranks as medium-sized. This same CDR3 is encoded by further DNA sequences in the sample. The chain joins TRBV4-3 to TRBJ2-1, with a tentative D call TRBD1 (5 bases). The CDR3 sequence is 16 residues long. Trimming cost V 1 base and J 3 bases, with 13 bases left between them. Per the germline V gene, CDR1 is LGHNA and CDR2 is YSLEER. CDR3 sequence (DNA): TGCGCCAGCAGCCAAGTGCTGCAGGGCAGCTACAATGAGCAGTTCTTC. This encodes CASSQVLQGSYNEQFF.

The chain's CDR3 is CASSQAFEGVGSPLHF. The CDR3 DNA reads as TGCGCCAGCAGCCAAGCGTTTGAAGGGGTCGGTTCACCCCTCCACTTT. This rearrangement joins TRBV4-1 to TRBJ1-6; the D gene is possibly TRBD1 (5 bases). CDR1 and CDR2 from the germline V gene are MGHRA and YSYEKL. CDR3 size: 16 residues. Trimming took 1 base from V and 9 from J, leaving 16 bases between them.

This clone is judged medium-sized. This chain connects TRBV10-3 to TRBJ2-7; D call uncertain. The CDR3 covers 15 residues. The ends were cut back, 0 bases at V and 2 bases at J, with 11 bases in the middle. CDR1 ENHRY and CDR2 SYGVKD come from the germline V gene. The CDR3 DNA reads as TGTGCCATCAGTGAGTCTCTTGACATCACCTACGAGCAGTACGTC. Translating gives CAISESLDITYEQYV.

This clone was found a few times. At one end, the junction sequence differs from germline, possibly due to a read error. The chain is built from TRBV5-4 and TRBJ1-1; D possibly corresponds to TRBD1 (5 bases). CDR1 SGHNT and CDR2 YYREEE come from the germline V gene (reference sequence). This CDR3 comprises 13 residues. The CDR3: CASSQGTGTEAFF. CDR3 nucleotides: TGCGCCAGCAGCCAAGGTACAGGCACTGAAGCTTTCTTT.

In its sample, this clone ranks as medium-sized. The V gene is TRBV13, the J gene TRBJ2-1; D is perhaps TRBD2 (7 bases). Trimming pared 3 bases from V and 7 bases from J, leaving 16 bases between. Germline V lookup: CDR1 PRHDT, CDR2 FYEKMQ (reference sequence). The CDR3 sequence is 15 residues long. The CDR3 coding sequence is TGTGCCAGCAGCTTTAGGGGGGGCGGGCGGAATGAGCAGTTCTTC. Protein product: CASSFRGGGRNEQFF.

This rearrangement joins TRBV30 to TRBJ2-2; D ambiguous. Germline V gives CDR1 GTSNPN, CDR2 SVGIG (reference sequence). Trimming cost V 0 bases and J 7 bases, with 9 bases left between them. There are 13 residues in the CDR3. The chain's CDR3 is CAWSVLARGELFF. CDR3 nucleotides: TGTGCCTGGAGTGTACTCGCCCGCGGGGAGCTGTTTTTT.

This chain connects TRBV6-1 to TRBJ1-5; the D gene is possibly TRBD1 (6 bases). CDR1 is MNHNS and CDR2 is SASEGT in the germline V gene. The CDR3 sequence is 16 residues long. V lost 3 bases and J lost 1, with 13 bases in between. The CDR3 DNA reads as TGTGCCAGCAGTGAGTTCGGCAGGGGAAGCAATCAGCCCCAGCATTTT. This codes for CASSEFGRGSNQPQHF.

The J gene is TRBJ1-2, the V gene TRBV5-5, with 8 bases fitting TRBD1. CDR3 length: 14 residues. V dropped 5 bases and J dropped 8; count of bases not matched to a gene: 11. The V gene's germline CDR1 is SGHKS and CDR2 YYEKEE (reference sequence). The CDR3 spells CASRQETGGGGYTF. DNA for the CDR3: TGTGCCAGCAGACAAGAAACAGGGGGAGGAGGCTACACCTTC. The full variable domain, completed using reference TRBV5-5 and TRBJ1-2, is DAGVTQSPTHLIKTRGQQVTLRCSPISGHKSVSWYQQVLGQGPQFIFQYYEKEERGRGNFPDRFSARQFPNYSSELNVNALLLGDSALYLCASRQETGGGGYTFGSGTRLTVV.

The chain recombines TRBV6-1 with TRBJ1-2; no clear D. There are 15 residues in the CDR3. Germline CDR1 reads MNHNS; CDR2 reads SASEGT. Between the trimmed V and J ends, which lost 5 bases and 0 bases, there was a span of 13 bases. Here the CDR3 reads CASSLSAAANYGYTF. CDR3 coding DNA: TGTGCCAGCAGTCTCTCTGCGGCAGCTAACTATGGCTACACCTTC.

The rearrangement joins TRBV10-3 to TRBJ1-2; a weak D match, TRBD1 (6 bases). The germline V gene has CDR1 ENHRY and CDR2 SYGVKD. The CDR3 is 15 residues long. V was clipped by 5 bases and J by 3 bases, with 16 bases between them. CDR3 amino acids: CAISSAGDHYYGYTF. The CDR3 DNA is TGTGCCATCAGTTCCGCAGGGGACCACTACTATGGCTACACCTTC.

By sample share, this clone is medium-sized. The chain joins TRBV7-9 to TRBJ2-5, with D tentatively TRBD1 (5 bases). The CDR3 consists of 16 residues. With 3 bases removed from V and 3 bases from J, the gap between germline ends came to 17 bases. The V gene's germline CDR1 is SEHNR and CDR2 FQNEAQ (reference sequence). The CDR3 coding sequence is TGTGCCAGCAGCTTTCCCCAGGGTTGGAGTGAAGAGACCCAGTACTTC. It yields the protein CASSFPQGWSEETQYF. Combining the CDR3 with reference TRBV7-9 and TRBJ2-5 gives the whole variable domain DTGVSQNPRHKITKRGQNVTFRCDPISEHNRLYWYRQTLGQGPEFLTYFQNEAQLEKSRLLSDRFSAERPKGSFSTLEIQRTEQGDSAMYLCASSFPQGWSEETQYFGPGTRLLVL.

This clone is categorized as medium-sized. Other DNA sequences from this sample encode an identical CDR3 as well. The chain couples TRBV4-2 to TRBJ2-1, with D tentatively TRBD1 (6 bases). CDR1 LGHNA and CDR2 YNFKEQ come from the germline V gene. The V gene lost 1 base and the J gene lost 1 base, with 11 bases spanning the gap. This CDR3 is 16 amino acids long. The CDR3 DNA follows: TGTGCCAGCAGCCAAGTTCTGCAGGGGTCCTACAATGAGCAGTTCTTC. It encodes CASSQVLQGSYNEQFF.

This chain connects TRBV6-4 to TRBJ2-3; 10 nucleotides match TRBD2. Germline CDR1 is MRHNA and CDR2 is SNTAGT. J was trimmed by 1 base and V by 4 bases; bases with no gene match: 2. This CDR3 is 15 amino acids long. As DNA, the CDR3 is TGTGCCAGCAGTGTCCTAGCGGGGGGCACAGATACGCAGTATTTT. Protein product: CASSVLAGGTDTQYF.

By share, this clone counts as medium-sized. J is TRBJ2-2 and V is TRBV19; 8 bases fit TRBD1. V was pared by 5 bases and J by 8 bases, with 4 bases of the junction left unmatched. Germline-derived CDR1 and CDR2 are LNHDA and SQIVND (reference sequence). This CDR3 comprises 13 residues. This CDR3 reads CASSARGLGELFF. CDR3 sequence (DNA): TGTGCCAGTAGTGCCAGGGGGCTAGGGGAGCTGTTTTTT. Full variable domain (missing parts from reference TRBV19 and TRBJ2-2): DGGITQSPKYLFRKEGQNVTLSCEQNLNHDAMYWYRQDPGQGLRLIYYSQIVNDFQKGDIAEGYSVSREKKESFPLTVTSAQKNPTAFYLCASSARGLGELFFGEGSRLTVL.

The table lists this clone with a few counts. Other DNA sequences in this sample translate to the same CDR3. V usage is TRBV7-3 and J usage is TRBJ2-2; D is uncertain. V lost 1 base to trimming and J lost 1 base, with 4 bases between them. Germline values: CDR1 SGHTA, CDR2 FQGTGA. This CDR3 has 14 amino acids. The CDR3: CASSLSRNTGELFF. The CDR3 DNA reads as TGTGCCAGCAGCTTAAGCAGGAACACCGGGGAGCTGTTTTTT. Drawing the rest from reference TRBV7-3 and TRBJ2-2, the complete variable domain is GAGVSQTPSNKVTEKGKYVELRCDPISGHTALYWYRQSLGQGPEFLIYFQGTGAADDSGLPNDRFFAVRPEGSVSTLKIQRTERGDSAVYLCASSLSRNTGELFFGEGSRLTVL.

The V gene is TRBV6-1, the J gene TRBJ2-7; 7 bases line up with TRBD1. The CDR3 runs 17 residues. Unmatched junction bases numbered 14, after V lost 2 bases and J lost 4 bases. The germline gives CDR1 MNHNS, CDR2 SASEGT. In DNA, the CDR3 is TGTGCCAGCAGTGAAACCTTTTGGTGGGGACAGATATACGAGCAGTACGTC. Amino acid sequence: CASSETFWWGQIYEQYV.

The chain links TRBV5-4 to TRBJ2-7; TRBD2 matches at 7 bases. J was trimmed by 6 bases and V by 3 bases; bases with no gene match: 6. The V gene's germline CDR1 is SGHNT and CDR2 YYREEE (reference sequence). There are 13 residues in the CDR3. The CDR3 loop is CASSSLTGGEQYV. In DNA, the CDR3 is TGTGCCAGCAGCTCTCTTACGGGGGGCGAGCAGTACGTC.

This rearrangement joins TRBV27 to TRBJ1-1; 7 bases match TRBD1. After removal of 5 bases from V and 11 bases from J, the junction contained 11 bases not matched to a gene. Looked up from germline, CDR1 is MNHEY and CDR2 is SMNVEV (reference sequence). The CDR3 is 13 amino acids. In nucleotides, the CDR3 is TGTGCCAGCAGTCCGACAGGGCGACTCGCCGCTTTCTTT. Its translation is CASSPTGRLAAFF.

The table lists this clone with a few counts. The chain combines TRBV6-5 with TRBJ1-6; 9 positions match TRBD1. The germline V gene has CDR1 MNHEY and CDR2 SVGAGI. The CDR3 is 15 residues long. J was trimmed by 11 bases and V by 6 bases; bases with no gene match: 11. CDR3 coding DNA: TGTGCCAGCAGGGTAAACAGGGGGCGCATCACACCCCTCCACTTT. Its translation: CASRVNRGRITPLHF.

This clone has just a few counts. The rearrangement joins TRBV7-3 to TRBJ2-1, with TRBD2 identical over 9 bases. The CDR3 has 18 amino acids. CDR1 and CDR2 (germline): SGHTA, FQGTGA. V shed 2 bases, J shed 4 bases, and the junction held 12 bases outside the gene matches. CDR3 loop: CASSLGVRGGLGYNEQFF. The CDR3 coding sequence is TGTGCCAGCAGCTTAGGAGTGCGGGGGGGCCTCGGTTACAATGAGCAGTTCTTC.

This clone was observed a handful of times. The chain carries TRBV7-9 and TRBJ2-3, with D hard to call. Looked up from germline, CDR1 is SEHNR and CDR2 is FQNEAQ (reference sequence). This CDR3 has 11 residues. The ends were cut back, 4 bases at V and 5 bases at J, with 4 bases in the middle. The chain's CDR3 is CASSSLDTQYF. The CDR3 DNA sequence: TGTGCCAGCAGCTCCCTAGATACGCAGTATTTT.

This sequence joins TRBV19 and TRBJ2-3, with TRBD1 matching over 8 bases. After removal of 5 bases from V and 2 bases from J, the junction contained 3 bases not matched to a gene. Per the germline V gene, CDR1 is LNHDA and CDR2 is SQIVND (reference sequence). The length of the CDR3 is 14 residues. CDR3 loop: CASSQDRATDTQYF. The CDR3 bases are TGTGCCAGTAGTCAGGACAGGGCCACAGATACGCAGTATTTT.